Here is one T cell receptor beta chain with its context. Trimming at V came to 3 bases and at J to 3 bases, leaving 8 bases not matched to a gene. CDR1 SGHNT and CDR2 YYREEE come from the germline V gene (reference sequence). The CDR3 totals 16 residues. The authors ran unsorted PBMC replicate PCRs on 250 to 300 ng DNA, about 30,000 T cell genomes. Original methodology: For the immunoSEQ data, sequences were junction-only without quality scores, so filtering differed. TCRdb's table, derived via immunoSEQ multiplex PCR, lists solely in-frame clones and lacks some. That table is the source of V, J and clone size, and D and trimming were worked out from the DNA. Of roughly 480,000 clones listed, around three quarters are singletons. This entry comes from a study of shared clonotypes between healthy human individuals.

The sequence came from a woman in her forties in good health. Some clones in this sample may be carry-over from other donors' samples. The sequencing sample was made of PBMCs. V and J are TRBV5-4 and TRBJ2-7; TRBD2 agrees at 11 bases. The CDR3 DNA is TGTGCCAGCAGCTCGCAGAAACTAGCGGGAGTCTACGAGCAGTACTTC. Its protein product is CASSSQKLAGVYEQYF. Complete variable domain (other parts from reference TRBV5-4 and TRBJ2-7): ETGVTQSPTHLIKTRGQQVTLRCSSQSGHNTVSWYQQALGQGPQFIFQYYREEENGRGNFPPRFSGLQFPNYSSELNVNALELDDSALYLCASSSQKLAGVYEQYFGPGTRLTVT.